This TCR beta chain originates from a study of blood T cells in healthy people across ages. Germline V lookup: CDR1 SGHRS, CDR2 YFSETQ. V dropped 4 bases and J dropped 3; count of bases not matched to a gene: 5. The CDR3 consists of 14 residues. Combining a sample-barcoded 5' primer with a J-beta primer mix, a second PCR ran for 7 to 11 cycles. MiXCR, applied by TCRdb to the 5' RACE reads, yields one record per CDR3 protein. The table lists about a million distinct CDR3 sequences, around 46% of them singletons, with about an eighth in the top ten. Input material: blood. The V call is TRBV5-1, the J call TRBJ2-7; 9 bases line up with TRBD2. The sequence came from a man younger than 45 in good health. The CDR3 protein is CASSVAGGDYEQYF. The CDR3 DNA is TGCGCCAGCAGCGTCGCGGGGGGGGACTACGAGCAGTACTTC.